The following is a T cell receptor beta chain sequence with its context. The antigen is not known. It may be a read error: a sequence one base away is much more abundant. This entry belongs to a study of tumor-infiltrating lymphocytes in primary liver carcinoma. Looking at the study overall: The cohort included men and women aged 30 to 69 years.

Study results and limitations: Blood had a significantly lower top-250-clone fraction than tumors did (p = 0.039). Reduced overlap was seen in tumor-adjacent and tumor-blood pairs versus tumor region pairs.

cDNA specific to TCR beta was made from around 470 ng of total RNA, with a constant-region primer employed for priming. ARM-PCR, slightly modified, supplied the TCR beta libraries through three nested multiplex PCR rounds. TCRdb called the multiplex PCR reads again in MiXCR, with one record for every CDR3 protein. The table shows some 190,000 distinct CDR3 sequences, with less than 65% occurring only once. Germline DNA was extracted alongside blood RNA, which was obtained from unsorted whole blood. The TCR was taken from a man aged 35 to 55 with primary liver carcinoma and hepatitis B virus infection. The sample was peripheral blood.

The CDR3 is CSVLRHNEQFF. The CDR3 DNA follows: TGCAGCGTTCTTCGACACAATGAGCAGTTCTTC. The chain carries TRBV29-1 and TRBJ2-1; no definite D call. V was pared by 5 bases and J by 5 bases, with 7 bases between. This CDR3 region has 11 residues. Per germline, CDR1 SQVTM and CDR2 ANQGSEA.